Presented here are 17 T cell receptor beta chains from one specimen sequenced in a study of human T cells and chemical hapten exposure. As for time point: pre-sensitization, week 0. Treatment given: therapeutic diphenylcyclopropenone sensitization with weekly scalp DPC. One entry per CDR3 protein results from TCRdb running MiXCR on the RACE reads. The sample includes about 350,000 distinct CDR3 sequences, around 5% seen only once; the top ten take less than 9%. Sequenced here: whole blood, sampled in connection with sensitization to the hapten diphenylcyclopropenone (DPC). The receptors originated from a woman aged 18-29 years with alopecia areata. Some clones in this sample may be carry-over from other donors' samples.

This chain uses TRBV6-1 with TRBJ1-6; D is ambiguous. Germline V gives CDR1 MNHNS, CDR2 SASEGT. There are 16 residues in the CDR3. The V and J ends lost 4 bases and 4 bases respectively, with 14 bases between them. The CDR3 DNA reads TGTGCCAGCAGTGGCTATGAACGGGGTTATAATTCACCCCTCCACTTT. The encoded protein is CASSGYERGYNSPLHF.

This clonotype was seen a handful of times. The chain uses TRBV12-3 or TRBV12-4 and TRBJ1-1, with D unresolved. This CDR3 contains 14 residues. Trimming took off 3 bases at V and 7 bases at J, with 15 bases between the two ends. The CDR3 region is CASSFIGIRGEAFF. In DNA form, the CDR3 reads TGTGCCAGCAGTTTTATAGGGATCCGGGGTGAAGCTTTCTTT.

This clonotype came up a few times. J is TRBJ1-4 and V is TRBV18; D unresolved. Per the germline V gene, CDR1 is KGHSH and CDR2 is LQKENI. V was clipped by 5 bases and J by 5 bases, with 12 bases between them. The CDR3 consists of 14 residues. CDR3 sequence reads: CASSYLDINEKLFF. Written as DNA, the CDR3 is TGTGCCAGCTCATACCTTGATATCAATGAAAAACTGTTTTTT.

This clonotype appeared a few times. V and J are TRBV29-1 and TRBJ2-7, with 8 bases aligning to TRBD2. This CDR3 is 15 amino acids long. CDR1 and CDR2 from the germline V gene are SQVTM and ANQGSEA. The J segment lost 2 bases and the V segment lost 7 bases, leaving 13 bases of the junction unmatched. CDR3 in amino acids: CSASRGTSGPYEQYF. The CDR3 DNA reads TGCAGCGCTTCGAGAGGCACTAGCGGTCCCTACGAGCAGTACTTC.

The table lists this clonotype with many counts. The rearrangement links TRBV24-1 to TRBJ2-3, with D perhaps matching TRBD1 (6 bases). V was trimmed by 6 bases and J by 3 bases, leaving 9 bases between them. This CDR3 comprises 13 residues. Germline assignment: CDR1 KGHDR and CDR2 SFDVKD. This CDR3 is CATSFTGTDTQYF. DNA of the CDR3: TGTGCCACCAGTTTTACAGGGACAGATACGCAGTATTTT.

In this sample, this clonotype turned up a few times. CDR3 in amino acids: CASSAHSTELNSPLHF. The CDR3 nucleotides read TGCGCCAGCAGTGCCCATTCTACAGAGCTCAATTCACCCCTCCACTTT. The V and J genes are TRBV5-1 and TRBJ1-6, with D unclear. The CDR3 has 16 amino acids. In germline, CDR1 is SGHRS, CDR2 YFSETQ. Trimming stripped 5 bases from V and 7 bases from J, with 19 bases between. The variable domain in full, completed from reference TRBV5-1 and TRBJ1-6, reads KAGVTQTPRYLIKTRGQQVTLSCSPISGHRSVSWYQQTPGQGLQFLFEYFSETQRNKGNFPGRFSGRQFSNSRSEMNVSTLELGDSALYLCASSAHSTELNSPLHFGNGTRLTVT.

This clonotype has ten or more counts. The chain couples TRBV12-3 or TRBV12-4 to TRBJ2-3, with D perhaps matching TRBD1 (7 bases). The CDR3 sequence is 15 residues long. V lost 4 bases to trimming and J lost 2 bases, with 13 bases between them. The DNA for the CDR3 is TGTGCCAGCAGTTCCAGGGGGGACTCCACAGATACGCAGTATTTT. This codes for CASSSRGDSTDTQYF.

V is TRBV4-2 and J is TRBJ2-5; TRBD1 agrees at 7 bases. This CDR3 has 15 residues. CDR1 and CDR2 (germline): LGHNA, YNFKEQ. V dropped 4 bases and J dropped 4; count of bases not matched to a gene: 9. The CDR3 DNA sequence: TGTGCCAGCAGCCGAGACCCCGGGACAGCAGAGACCCAGTACTTC. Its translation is CASSRDPGTAETQYF.

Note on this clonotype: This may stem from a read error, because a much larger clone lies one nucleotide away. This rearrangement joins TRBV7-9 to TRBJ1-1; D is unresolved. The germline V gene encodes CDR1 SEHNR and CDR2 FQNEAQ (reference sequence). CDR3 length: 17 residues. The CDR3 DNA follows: TGTGGCAGCAGCTCCCTGCCCCAGCGTCCCTACTACACTGAAGCTTTCTTT. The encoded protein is CGSSSLPQRPYYTEAFF.

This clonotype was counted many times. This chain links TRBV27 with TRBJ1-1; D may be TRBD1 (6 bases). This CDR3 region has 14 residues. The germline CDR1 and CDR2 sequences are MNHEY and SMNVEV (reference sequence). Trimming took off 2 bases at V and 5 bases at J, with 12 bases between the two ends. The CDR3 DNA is TGTGCCAGCAGTTTAGGGGGCGCGGGAACTGAAGCTTTCTTT. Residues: CASSLGGAGTEAFF.

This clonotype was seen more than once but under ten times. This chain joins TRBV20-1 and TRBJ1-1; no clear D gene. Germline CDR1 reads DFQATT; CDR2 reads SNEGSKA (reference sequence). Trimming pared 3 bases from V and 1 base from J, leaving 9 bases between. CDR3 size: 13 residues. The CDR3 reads CSASSAENTEAFF. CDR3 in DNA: TGCAGTGCTAGTTCAGCCGAGAACACTGAAGCTTTCTTT.

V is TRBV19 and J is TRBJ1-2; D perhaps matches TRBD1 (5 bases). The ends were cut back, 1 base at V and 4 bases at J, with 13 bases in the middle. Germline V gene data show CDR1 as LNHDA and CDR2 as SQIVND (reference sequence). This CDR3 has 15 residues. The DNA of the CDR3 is TGTGCCAGTAGTATAGTCTCGACAGAAGTCTATGGCTACACCTTC. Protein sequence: CASSIVSTEVYGYTF.

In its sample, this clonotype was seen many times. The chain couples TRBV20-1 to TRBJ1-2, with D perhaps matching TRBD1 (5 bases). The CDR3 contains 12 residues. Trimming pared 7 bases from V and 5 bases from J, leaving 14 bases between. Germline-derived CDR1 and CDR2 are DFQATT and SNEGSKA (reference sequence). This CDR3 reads CSVGEGRYGYTF. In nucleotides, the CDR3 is TGCAGTGTAGGGGAGGGGAGGTATGGCTACACCTTC.

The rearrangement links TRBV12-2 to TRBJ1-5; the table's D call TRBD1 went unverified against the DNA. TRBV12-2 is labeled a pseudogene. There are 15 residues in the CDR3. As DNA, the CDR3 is TGTGCAAGTCGCTCTAGGGGGCTTAGCAATCAGCCCCAGCATTTT. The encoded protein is CASRSRGLSNQPQHF.

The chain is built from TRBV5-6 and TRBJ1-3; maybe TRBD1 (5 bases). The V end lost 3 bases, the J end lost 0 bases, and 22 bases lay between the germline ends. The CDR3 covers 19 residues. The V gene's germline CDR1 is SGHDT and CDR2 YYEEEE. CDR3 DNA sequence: TGTGCCAGCAGCTCTATTGGCGGGGCCGATCCGAGCTCTGGAAACACCATATATTTT. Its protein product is CASSSIGGADPSSGNTIYF.

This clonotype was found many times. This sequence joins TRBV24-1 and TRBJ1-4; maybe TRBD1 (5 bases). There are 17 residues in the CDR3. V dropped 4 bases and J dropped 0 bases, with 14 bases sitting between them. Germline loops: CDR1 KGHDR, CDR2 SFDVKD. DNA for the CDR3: TGTGCCACCAGTGAGAACGGGGACGACGCAACTAATGAAAAACTGTTTTTT. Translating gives CATSENGDDATNEKLFF.

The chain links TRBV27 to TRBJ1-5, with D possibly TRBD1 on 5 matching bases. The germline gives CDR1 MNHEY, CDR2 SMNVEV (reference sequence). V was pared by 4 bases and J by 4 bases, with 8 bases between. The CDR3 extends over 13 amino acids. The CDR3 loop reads CASSWTSNQPQHF. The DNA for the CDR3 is TGTGCCAGCAGTTGGACAAGTAATCAGCCCCAGCATTTT.